These 10 T cell receptor beta chains were all obtained from the same sample, sequenced in a study of blood T cell repertoires in COVID-19. Generated by immunoSEQ multiplex PCR, the TCRdb table keeps only in-frame clones and is missing some. This sample has around 150,000 clones; 80% to 90% occur once, and the top ten carry approximately 3%. Sequenced input: peripheral blood. The receptors originated from a man aged 60 to 69 with acute or convalescent COVID-19.

The chain combines TRBV5-4 with TRBJ1-6; 7 bases align to TRBD1. The V and J ends lost 4 bases and 12 bases, in that order; junction bases with no gene match: 7. There are 13 residues in the CDR3. From germline, CDR1 is SGHNT and CDR2 YYREEE (reference sequence). CDR3 loop: CASSTTGAQPLHF. CDR3 nucleotides: TGTGCCAGCAGCACCACAGGGGCCCAACCCCTCCACTTT.

The chain is built from TRBV4-3 and TRBJ1-2, with D maybe TRBD1 (6 bases). The CDR3 is made up of 14 amino acids. CDR1 and CDR2 (germline): LGHNA, YSLEER. Trimming shortened V by 0 bases and J by 3 bases, and 8 bases separated the two germline ends. This chain's CDR3 is CASSQEQGHYGYTF. The CDR3 DNA is TGCGCCAGCAGCCAAGAGCAGGGGCACTATGGCTACACCTTC.

The chain combines TRBV2 with TRBJ2-1, with TRBD2 matching over 10 bases. The CDR3 is 14 residues long. Trimming at V came to 6 bases and at J to 5 bases, leaving 4 bases not matched to a gene. Germline lookup yields CDR1 SNHLY and CDR2 FYNNEI. This CDR3 reads CASRKLAGHNEQFF. Written as DNA, the CDR3 is TGTGCCAGCAGGAAACTAGCGGGGCACAATGAGCAGTTCTTC.

The V call is TRBV10-1, the J call TRBJ2-4; D ambiguous. This CDR3 is built from 13 residues. The V end was cut by 2 bases, the J end by 7 bases, with 9 bases between. CDR1 is WNHNN, CDR2 SYGVQD, per germline (reference sequence). The CDR3 DNA reads TGCGCCAGCAGTGAGACGGTTTTGAACATTCAGTACTTC. Amino acid sequence: CASSETVLNIQYF.

This clone was seen only a few times. This sample includes further DNA sequences coding for the same CDR3. The chain recombines TRBV7-6 with TRBJ2-7; 8 bases fit TRBD1. Germline-derived CDR1 and CDR2 are SGHVS and FNYEAQ. CDR3 length equals 12 residues. V gave up 5 bases and J gave up 6 bases; unmatched junction bases: 3. The CDR3 sequence: CASSLDRGEQYF. The CDR3 bases are TGTGCCAGCAGCCTCGACAGGGGCGAGCAGTACTTC. Using reference TRBV7-6 and TRBJ2-7 for the parts outside the CDR3, the full variable domain is GAGVSQSPRYKVTKRGQDVALRCDPISGHVSLYWYRQALGQGPEFLTYFNYEAQQDKSGLPNDRFSAERPEGSISTLTIQRTEQRDSAMYRCASSLDRGEQYFGPGTRLTVT.

J is TRBJ2-5 and V is TRBV5-1, with 13 bases aligning to TRBD2. The CDR3 is 16 residues long. After removal of 3 bases from V and 4 bases from J, the junction contained 6 bases not matched to a gene. Looked up from germline, CDR1 is SGHRS and CDR2 is YFSETQ. This chain's CDR3 is CASSSGLAGRGETQYF. The CDR3 bases are TGCGCCAGCAGCTCGGGACTAGCGGGGAGGGGAGAGACCCAGTACTTC.

V is TRBV7-6 and J is TRBJ1-6; 8 positions match TRBD1. Germline V gene sequence: CDR1 SGHVS, CDR2 FNYEAQ. V shed 2 bases and J 7 bases; nucleotides not matched to a gene: 4. The CDR3 is 15 amino acids. Here the CDR3 reads CASSLQGARNSPLHF. The CDR3 DNA reads TGTGCCAGCAGCTTACAGGGGGCCAGAAATTCACCCCTCCACTTT.

The gene calls are TRBV7-2 and TRBJ2-3; 10 bases fit TRBD2. The CDR3 consists of 19 residues. Germline V gene data show CDR1 as SGHTA and CDR2 as FQGNSA. The trim removed 1 base at V and 2 bases at J, leaving 12 bases unmatched. In DNA, the CDR3 is TGTGCCAGCAGCTTAGACCCACCACTAGCGGGGCACAACACAGATACGCAGTATTTT. This gives the protein CASSLDPPLAGHNTDTQYF.

This clone was picked up one time. The chain links TRBV7-2 to TRBJ1-1; maybe TRBD1 (6 bases). The CDR3 extends over 15 amino acids. In germline, CDR1 is SGHTA, CDR2 FQGNSA. V lost 3 bases and J lost 5, with 16 bases in between. CDR3 protein: CASSFLGGGRTEAFF. CDR3 bases: TGTGCCAGCAGCTTCTTAGGGGGGGGCAGGACTGAAGCTTTCTTT. The full variable domain, rest sourced from reference TRBV7-2 and TRBJ1-1, is GAGVSQSPSNKVTEKGKDVELRCDPISGHTALYWYRQSLGQGLEFLIYFQGNSAPDKSGLPSDRFSAERTGGSVSTLTIQRTQQEDSAVYLCASSFLGGGRTEAFFGQGTRLTVV.

The chain is built from TRBV7-2 and TRBJ1-1, with 8 bases fitting TRBD1. The CDR3 is 15 residues long. Trimming cost V 3 bases and J 5 bases; bases outside gene matches: 8. The germline gives CDR1 SGHTA, CDR2 FQGNSA. CDR3 bases: TGTGCCAGCAGCTTGTTCCGACAGGGGCAGACTGAAGCTTTCTTT. This gives the protein CASSLFRQGQTEAFF.